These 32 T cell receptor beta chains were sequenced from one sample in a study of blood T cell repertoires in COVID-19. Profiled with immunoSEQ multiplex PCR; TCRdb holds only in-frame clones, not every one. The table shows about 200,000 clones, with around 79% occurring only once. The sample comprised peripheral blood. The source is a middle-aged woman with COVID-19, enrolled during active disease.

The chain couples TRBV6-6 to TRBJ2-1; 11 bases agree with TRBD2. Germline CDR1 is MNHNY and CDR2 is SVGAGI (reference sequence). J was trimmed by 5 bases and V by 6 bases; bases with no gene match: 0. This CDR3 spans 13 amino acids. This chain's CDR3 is CASRGLADNEQFF. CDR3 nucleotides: TGTGCCAGCAGGGGACTAGCGGACAATGAGCAGTTCTTC.

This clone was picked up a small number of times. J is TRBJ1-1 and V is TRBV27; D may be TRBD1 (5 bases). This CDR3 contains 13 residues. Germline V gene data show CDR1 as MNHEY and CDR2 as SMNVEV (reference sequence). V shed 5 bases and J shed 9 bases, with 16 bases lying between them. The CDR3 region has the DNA TGTGCCAGCAGTATCCCAGGGAGGCCCCAAGCTTTCTTT. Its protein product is CASSIPGRPQAFF.

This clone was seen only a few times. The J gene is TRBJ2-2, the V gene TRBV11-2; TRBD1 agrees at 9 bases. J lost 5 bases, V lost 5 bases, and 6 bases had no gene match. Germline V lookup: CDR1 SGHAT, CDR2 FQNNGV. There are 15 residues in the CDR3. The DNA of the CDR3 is TGTGCCAGCAGCCACGGACAGGGGAAAACCGGGGAGCTGTTTTTT. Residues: CASSHGQGKTGELFF.

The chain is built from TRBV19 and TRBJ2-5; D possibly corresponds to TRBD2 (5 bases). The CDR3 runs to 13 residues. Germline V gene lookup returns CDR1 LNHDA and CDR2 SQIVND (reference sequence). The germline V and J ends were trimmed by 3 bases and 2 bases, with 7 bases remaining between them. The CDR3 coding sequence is TGTGCCAGTAGTATCCGAGGGCAAGAGACCCAGTACTTC. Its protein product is CASSIRGQETQYF.

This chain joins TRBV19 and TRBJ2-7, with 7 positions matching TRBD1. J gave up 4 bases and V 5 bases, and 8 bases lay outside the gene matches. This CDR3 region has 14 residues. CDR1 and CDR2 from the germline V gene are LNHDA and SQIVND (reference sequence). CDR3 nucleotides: TGTGCCAGTAGTCAAGACAGGGTAAGATACGAGCAGTACTTC. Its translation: CASSQDRVRYEQYF. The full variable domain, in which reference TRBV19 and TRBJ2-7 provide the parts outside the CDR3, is DGGITQSPKYLFRKEGQNVTLSCEQNLNHDAMYWYRQDPGQGLRLIYYSQIVNDFQKGDIAEGYSVSREKKESFPLTVTSAQKNPTAFYLCASSQDRVRYEQYFGPGTRLTVT.

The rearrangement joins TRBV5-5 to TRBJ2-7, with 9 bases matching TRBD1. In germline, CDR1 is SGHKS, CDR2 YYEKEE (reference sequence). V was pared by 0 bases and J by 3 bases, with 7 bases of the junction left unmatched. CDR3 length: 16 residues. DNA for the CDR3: TGTGCCAGCAGCTTGGGTTCGACAGGGGGGTTCTACGAGCAGTACTTC. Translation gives CASSLGSTGGFYEQYF.

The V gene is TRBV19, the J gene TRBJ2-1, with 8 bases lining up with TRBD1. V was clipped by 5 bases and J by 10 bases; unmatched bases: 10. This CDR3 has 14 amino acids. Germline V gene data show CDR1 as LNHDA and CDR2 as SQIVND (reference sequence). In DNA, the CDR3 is TGTGCCAGTAGTCCTCCCGGGACAGGCGTCGAGCAGTTCTTC. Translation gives CASSPPGTGVEQFF. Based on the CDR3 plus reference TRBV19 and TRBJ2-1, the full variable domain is DGGITQSPKYLFRKEGQNVTLSCEQNLNHDAMYWYRQDPGQGLRLIYYSQIVNDFQKGDIAEGYSVSREKKESFPLTVTSAQKNPTAFYLCASSPPGTGVEQFFGPGTRLTVL.

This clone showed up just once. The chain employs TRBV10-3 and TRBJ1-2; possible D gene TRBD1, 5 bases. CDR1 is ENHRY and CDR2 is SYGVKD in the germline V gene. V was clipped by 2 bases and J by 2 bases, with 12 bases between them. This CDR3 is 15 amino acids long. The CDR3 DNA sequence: TGTGCCATCAGTGAGCGGGGGGAAGGGAACTATGGCTACACCTTC. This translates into CAISERGEGNYGYTF.

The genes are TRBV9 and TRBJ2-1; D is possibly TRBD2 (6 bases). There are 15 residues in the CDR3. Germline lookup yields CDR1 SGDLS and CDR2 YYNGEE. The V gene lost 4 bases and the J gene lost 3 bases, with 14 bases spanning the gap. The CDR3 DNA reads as TGTGCCAGCAGCCCTCGGGAGCTTAGCTACAATGAGCAGTTCTTC. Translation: CASSPRELSYNEQFF.

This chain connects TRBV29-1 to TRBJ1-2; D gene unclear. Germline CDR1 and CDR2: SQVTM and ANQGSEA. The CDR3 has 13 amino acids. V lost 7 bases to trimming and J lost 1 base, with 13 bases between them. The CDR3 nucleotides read TGCAGCGCCAAGAGGTCTCTTAACTATGGCTACACCTTC. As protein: CSAKRSLNYGYTF.

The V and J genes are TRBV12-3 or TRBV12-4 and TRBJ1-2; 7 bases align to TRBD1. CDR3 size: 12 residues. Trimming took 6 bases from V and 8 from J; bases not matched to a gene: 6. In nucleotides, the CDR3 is TGTGCCAGCAGGGACACAGGGGACGGCTACACCTTC. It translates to CASRDTGDGYTF.

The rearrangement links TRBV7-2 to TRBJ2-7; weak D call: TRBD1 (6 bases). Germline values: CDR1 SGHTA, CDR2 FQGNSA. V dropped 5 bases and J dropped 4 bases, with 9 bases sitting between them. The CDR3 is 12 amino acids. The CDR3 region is CASSLRGYEQYF. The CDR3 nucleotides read TGTGCCAGCAGCCTAAGGGGGTACGAGCAGTACTTC.

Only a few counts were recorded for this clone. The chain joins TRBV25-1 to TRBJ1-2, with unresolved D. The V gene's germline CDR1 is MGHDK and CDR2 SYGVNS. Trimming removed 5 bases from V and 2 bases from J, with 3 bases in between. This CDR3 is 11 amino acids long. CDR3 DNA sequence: TGTGCCAGCAGTCAGAACTATGGCTACACCTTC. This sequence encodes CASSQNYGYTF.

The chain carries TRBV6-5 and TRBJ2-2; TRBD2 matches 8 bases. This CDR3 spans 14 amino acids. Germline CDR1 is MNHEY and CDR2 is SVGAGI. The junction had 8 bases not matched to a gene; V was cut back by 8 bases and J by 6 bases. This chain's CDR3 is CASWPSLAAGELFF. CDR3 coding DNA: TGTGCCAGCTGGCCCTCACTAGCGGCCGGGGAGCTGTTTTTT.

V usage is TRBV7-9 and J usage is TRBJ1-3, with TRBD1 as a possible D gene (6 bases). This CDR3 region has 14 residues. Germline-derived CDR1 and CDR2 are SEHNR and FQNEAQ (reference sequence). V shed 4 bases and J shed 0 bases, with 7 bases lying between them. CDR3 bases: TGTGCCAGCAGCTCGGACAGCTCTGGAAACACCATATATTTT. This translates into CASSSDSSGNTIYF. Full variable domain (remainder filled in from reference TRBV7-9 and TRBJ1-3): DTGVSQNPRHKITKRGQNVTFRCDPISEHNRLYWYRQTLGQGPEFLTYFQNEAQLEKSRLLSDRFSAERPKGSFSTLEIQRTEQGDSAMYLCASSSDSSGNTIYFGEGSWLTVV.

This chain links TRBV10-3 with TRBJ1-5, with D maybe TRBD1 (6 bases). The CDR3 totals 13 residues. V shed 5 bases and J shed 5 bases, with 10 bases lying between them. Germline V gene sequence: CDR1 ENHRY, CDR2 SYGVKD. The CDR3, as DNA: TGTGCCATCAGTCGACAGGCCGATCAGCCCCAGCATTTT. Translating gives CAISRQADQPQHF.

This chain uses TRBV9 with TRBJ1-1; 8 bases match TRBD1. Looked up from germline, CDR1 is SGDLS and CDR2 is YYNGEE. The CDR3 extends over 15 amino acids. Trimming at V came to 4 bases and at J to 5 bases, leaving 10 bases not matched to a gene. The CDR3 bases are TGTGCCAGCAGCCCTAGACAGGGGTCCCGGACTGAAGCTTTCTTT. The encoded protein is CASSPRQGSRTEAFF.

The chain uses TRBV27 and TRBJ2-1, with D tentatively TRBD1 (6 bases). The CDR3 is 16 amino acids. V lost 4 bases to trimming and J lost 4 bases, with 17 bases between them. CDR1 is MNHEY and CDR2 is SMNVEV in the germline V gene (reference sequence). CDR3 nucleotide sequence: TGTGCCAGCAGTTCATCTAGGCAGGGGATTTACAATGAGCAGTTCTTC. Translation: CASSSSRQGIYNEQFF.

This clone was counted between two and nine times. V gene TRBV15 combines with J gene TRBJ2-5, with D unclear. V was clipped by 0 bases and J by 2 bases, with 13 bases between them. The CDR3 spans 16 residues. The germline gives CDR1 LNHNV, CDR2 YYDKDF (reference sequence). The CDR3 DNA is TGTGCCACCAGCAGAGATGGGCAGACATTACAAGAGACCCAGTACTTC. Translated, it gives CATSRDGQTLQETQYF.

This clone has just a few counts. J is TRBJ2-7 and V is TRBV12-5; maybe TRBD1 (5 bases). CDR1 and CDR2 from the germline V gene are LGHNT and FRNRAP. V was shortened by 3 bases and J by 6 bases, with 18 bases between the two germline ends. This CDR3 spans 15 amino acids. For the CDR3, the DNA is TGTGCTAGTGGTTTAAGGGGCAGCCCTGGTGGCGAGCAGTACTTC. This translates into CASGLRGSPGGEQYF. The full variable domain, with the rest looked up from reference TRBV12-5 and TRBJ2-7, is DARVTQTPRHKVTEMGQEVTMRCQPILGHNTVFWYRQTMMQGLELLAYFRNRAPLDDSGMPKDRFSAEMPDATLATLKIQPSEPRDSAVYFCASGLRGSPGGEQYFGPGTRLTVT.

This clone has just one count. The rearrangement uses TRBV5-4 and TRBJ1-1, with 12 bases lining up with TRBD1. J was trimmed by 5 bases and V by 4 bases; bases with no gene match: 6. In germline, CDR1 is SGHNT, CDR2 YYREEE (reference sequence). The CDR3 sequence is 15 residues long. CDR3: CASSVPGQGATEAFF. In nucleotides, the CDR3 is TGTGCCAGCAGCGTACCGGGACAGGGGGCGACTGAAGCTTTCTTT.

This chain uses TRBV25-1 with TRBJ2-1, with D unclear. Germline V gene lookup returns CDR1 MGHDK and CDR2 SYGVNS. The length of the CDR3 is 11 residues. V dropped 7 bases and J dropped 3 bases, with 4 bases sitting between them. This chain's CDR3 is CASTNYNEQFF. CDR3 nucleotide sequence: TGTGCCAGCACCAACTACAATGAGCAGTTCTTC. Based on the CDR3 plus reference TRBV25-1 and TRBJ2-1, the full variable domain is EADIYQTPRYLVIGTGKKITLECSQTMGHDKMYWYQQDPGMELHLIHYSYGVNSTEKGDLSSESTVSRIRTEHFPLTLESARPSHTSQYLCASTNYNEQFFGPGTRLTVL.

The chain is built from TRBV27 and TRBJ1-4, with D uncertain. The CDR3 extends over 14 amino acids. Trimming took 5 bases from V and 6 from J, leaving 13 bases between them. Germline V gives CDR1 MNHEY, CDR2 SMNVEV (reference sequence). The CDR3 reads CASSRAFGDEKLFF. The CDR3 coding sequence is TGTGCCAGCAGTCGCGCCTTCGGGGATGAAAAACTGTTTTTT.

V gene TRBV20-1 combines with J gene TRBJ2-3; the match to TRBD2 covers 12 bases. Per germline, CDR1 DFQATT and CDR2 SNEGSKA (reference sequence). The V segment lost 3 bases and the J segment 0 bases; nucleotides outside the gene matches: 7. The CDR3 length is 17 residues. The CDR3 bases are TGCAGTGCTAGTAGTCCTAGCGGGGGGGTCAGCACAGATACGCAGTATTTT. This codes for CSASSPSGGVSTDTQYF.

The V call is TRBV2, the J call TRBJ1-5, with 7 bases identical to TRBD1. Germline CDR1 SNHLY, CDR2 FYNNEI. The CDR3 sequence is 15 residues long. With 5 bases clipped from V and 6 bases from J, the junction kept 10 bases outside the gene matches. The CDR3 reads CASSPGQSKAQPQHF. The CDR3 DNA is TGTGCCAGCAGTCCGGGACAGTCGAAGGCTCAGCCCCAGCATTTT.

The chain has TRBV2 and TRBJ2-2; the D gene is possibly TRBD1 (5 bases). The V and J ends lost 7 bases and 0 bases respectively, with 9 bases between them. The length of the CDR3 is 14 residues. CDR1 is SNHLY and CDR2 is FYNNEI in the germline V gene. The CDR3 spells CASKATANTGELFF. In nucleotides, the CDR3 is TGTGCCAGCAAGGCGACAGCGAACACCGGGGAGCTGTTTTTT.

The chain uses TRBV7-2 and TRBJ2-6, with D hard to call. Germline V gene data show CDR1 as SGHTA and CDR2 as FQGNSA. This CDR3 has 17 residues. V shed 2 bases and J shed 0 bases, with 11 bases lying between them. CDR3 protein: CASSLRVRSSGANVLTF. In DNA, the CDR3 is TGTGCCAGCAGCTTACGCGTACGATCCTCTGGGGCCAACGTCCTGACTTTC.

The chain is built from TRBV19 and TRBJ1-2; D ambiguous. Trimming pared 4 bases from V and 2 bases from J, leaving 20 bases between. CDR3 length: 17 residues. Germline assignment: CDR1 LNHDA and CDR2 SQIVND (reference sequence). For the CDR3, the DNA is TGTGCCAGTAGTACAGCCGGGATCCGGATTGAAAACTATGGCTACACCTTC. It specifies CASSTAGIRIENYGYTF. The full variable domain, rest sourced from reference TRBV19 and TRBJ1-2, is DGGITQSPKYLFRKEGQNVTLSCEQNLNHDAMYWYRQDPGQGLRLIYYSQIVNDFQKGDIAEGYSVSREKKESFPLTVTSAQKNPTAFYLCASSTAGIRIENYGYTFGSGTRLTVV.

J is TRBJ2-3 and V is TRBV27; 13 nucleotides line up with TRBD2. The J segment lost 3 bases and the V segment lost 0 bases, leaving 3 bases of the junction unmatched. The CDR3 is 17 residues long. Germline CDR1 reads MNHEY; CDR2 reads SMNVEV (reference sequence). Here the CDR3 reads CASSLSTSGGWTDTQYF. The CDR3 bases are TGTGCCAGCAGTTTATCGACTAGCGGGGGGTGGACAGATACGCAGTATTTT.

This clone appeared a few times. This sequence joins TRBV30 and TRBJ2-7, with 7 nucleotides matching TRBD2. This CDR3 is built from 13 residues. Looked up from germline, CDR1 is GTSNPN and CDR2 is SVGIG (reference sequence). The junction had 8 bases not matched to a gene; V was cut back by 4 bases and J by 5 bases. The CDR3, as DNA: TGTGCCTGGAAGGGTGCGGGAGAAGACGAGCAGTACTTC. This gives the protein CAWKGAGEDEQYF.

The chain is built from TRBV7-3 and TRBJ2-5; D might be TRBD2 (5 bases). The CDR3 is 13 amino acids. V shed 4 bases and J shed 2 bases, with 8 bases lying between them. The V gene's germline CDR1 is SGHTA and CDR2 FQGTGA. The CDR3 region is CASSSSGQETQYF. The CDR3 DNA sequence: TGTGCCAGCAGCTCTTCGGGGCAAGAGACCCAGTACTTC. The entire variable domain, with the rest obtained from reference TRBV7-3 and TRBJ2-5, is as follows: GAGVSQTPSNKVTEKGKYVELRCDPISGHTALYWYRQSLGQGPEFLIYFQGTGAADDSGLPNDRFFAVRPEGSVSTLKIQRTERGDSAVYLCASSSSGQETQYFGPGTRLLVL.

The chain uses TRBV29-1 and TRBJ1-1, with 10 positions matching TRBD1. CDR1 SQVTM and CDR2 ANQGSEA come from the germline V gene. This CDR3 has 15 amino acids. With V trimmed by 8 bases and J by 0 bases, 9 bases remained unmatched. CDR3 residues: CSSTGTGALNTEAFF. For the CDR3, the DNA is TGCAGCTCAACCGGGACAGGGGCCTTGAACACTGAAGCTTTCTTT.